The next 28 T cell receptor beta chains were all read from a single sample in a study of high-grade serous ovarian cancer treatment subgroups. Tumor tissue was taken before any definitive surgery or chemotherapy was given. Some clones are missing from TCRdb's copy, which holds only in-frame ones; the method was immunoSEQ multiplex PCR. Among 9,500 to 15,000 clones listed, about 90% were seen once. The sequenced sample consisted of tumor tissue. The origin of the receptors is a human donor with high-grade serous ovarian cancer.

V is TRBV2 and J is TRBJ2-3; tentative D call: TRBD2 (5 bases). The ends were cut back, 4 bases at V and 2 bases at J, with 13 bases in the middle. The CDR3 runs to 15 residues. Germline CDR1 is SNHLY and CDR2 is FYNNEI. Here the CDR3 reads CASSAGLPITDTQYF. As DNA, the CDR3 is TGTGCCAGCAGTGCTGGACTCCCGATCACAGATACGCAGTATTTT.

A single count supports this clone. The genes are TRBV19 and TRBJ2-4; 9 nucleotides line up with TRBD1. Germline lookup yields CDR1 LNHDA and CDR2 SQIVND (reference sequence). V shed 7 bases and J 7 bases; nucleotides not matched to a gene: 5. CDR3 size: 13 residues. CDR3 in amino acids: CASNPTGGNIQYF. The CDR3, as DNA: TGTGCCAGTAACCCGACAGGGGGGAACATTCAGTACTTC. The variable domain in full, with the rest retrieved from reference TRBV19 and TRBJ2-4, is DGGITQSPKYLFRKEGQNVTLSCEQNLNHDAMYWYRQDPGQGLRLIYYSQIVNDFQKGDIAEGYSVSREKKESFPLTVTSAQKNPTAFYLCASNPTGGNIQYFGAGTRLSVL.

The chain uses TRBV5-6 and TRBJ2-7; TRBD1 matches 8 bases. Per germline, CDR1 SGHDT and CDR2 YYEEEE. The CDR3 is 14 amino acids. Trimming removed 5 bases from V and 2 bases from J; junction bases left unmatched: 6. For the CDR3, the DNA is TGTGCCAGCAGTCCCGGGACAGGTACCTACGAGCAGTACGTC. This gives the protein CASSPGTGTYEQYV.

The chain joins TRBV2 to TRBJ2-2; either TRBD1 or TRBD2 may supply D (6 bases each). Trimming removed 5 bases at V and 6 bases at J, with 7 bases between. CDR1 SNHLY and CDR2 FYNNEI come from the germline V gene. The CDR3 loop spans 12 amino acids. Here the CDR3 DNA reads TGTGCCAGCAGTCGGGGGCCCGGGGAGCTGTTTTTT. Its protein is CASSRGPGELFF.

This chain joins TRBV10-3 and TRBJ1-6; the match to TRBD1 covers 7 bases. Losses at the gene ends were 6 bases for V and 5 bases for J; bases not matched to a gene: 1. Germline-derived CDR1 and CDR2 are ENHRY and SYGVKD. This CDR3 is built from 13 residues. The CDR3 DNA is TGTGCCATCAGAGGACAGGATAATTCACCCCTCCACTTT. This encodes CAIRGQDNSPLHF.

The gene calls are TRBV27 and TRBJ1-1, with D possibly TRBD1 on 6 matching bases. CDR1 and CDR2 from the germline V gene are MNHEY and SMNVEV (reference sequence). Trimming took off 0 bases at V and 2 bases at J, with 7 bases between the two ends. The CDR3 has 14 amino acids. CDR3 region: CASSLSGQNTEAFF. CDR3 bases: TGTGCCAGCAGTTTATCGGGACAAAACACTGAAGCTTTCTTT.

The chain couples TRBV11-3 to TRBJ2-3, with a possible D match to TRBD2 (5 bases). The V and J ends lost 5 bases and 4 bases respectively, with 19 bases between them. The CDR3 contains 16 residues. The germline V gene encodes CDR1 SGHNT and CDR2 YENEEA. The CDR3: CASSPLVRGSPDTQYF. CDR3 DNA sequence: TGTGCCAGCAGCCCACTCGTCCGGGGTAGTCCAGATACGCAGTATTTT.

Relative to its sample, this clone is medium-sized. The CDR3 region has the DNA TGTGCCAGCAGCTTCCAGGGACTAGCGGGCCCCCAAGAGACCCAGTACTTC. Amino acids: CASSFQGLAGPQETQYF. This sequence joins TRBV9 and TRBJ2-5; 12 bases are a match to TRBD2. Germline values: CDR1 SGDLS, CDR2 YYNGEE. The CDR3 totals 17 residues. With V trimmed by 4 bases and J by 1 base, 8 bases remained unmatched.

CDR3 in amino acids: CASGLVGGASYEQYV. CDR3 sequence (DNA): TGTGCTAGTGGTTTGGTGGGGGGGGCGTCCTACGAGCAGTACGTC. V gene TRBV12-5 combines with J gene TRBJ2-7; a weak D match, TRBD2 (7 bases). Trimming took off 0 bases at V and 1 base at J, with 10 bases between the two ends. In germline, CDR1 is LGHNT, CDR2 FRNRAP. CDR3 length equals 15 residues.

The rearrangement joins TRBV4-2 to TRBJ1-4; D not resolved. The V end was cut by 1 base, the J end by 4 bases, with 7 bases between. CDR1 LGHNA and CDR2 YNFKEQ come from the germline V gene. The CDR3 is 14 amino acids. This chain's CDR3 is CASSQGQINEKLFF. In DNA form, the CDR3 reads TGTGCCAGCAGCCAAGGGCAGATTAATGAAAAACTGTTTTTT.

This clone was seen a few times. CDR3 coding DNA: TGTGCCAGCGGAAACACTGAAGCTTTCTTT. Translated: CASGNTEAFF. V gene TRBV6-5 combines with J gene TRBJ1-1; no reliable D call. Trimming took 8 bases from V and 2 from J, leaving 3 bases between them. Germline V lookup: CDR1 MNHEY, CDR2 SVGAGI. This CDR3 has 10 residues.

This sequence joins TRBV27 and TRBJ2-1, with 7 nucleotides matching TRBD2. V was clipped by 4 bases and J by 6 bases; unmatched bases: 3. Germline values: CDR1 MNHEY, CDR2 SMNVEV (reference sequence). This CDR3 comprises 13 residues. CDR3 residues: CASSSGLFNEQFF. For the CDR3, the DNA is TGTGCCAGCAGTTCGGGACTATTCAATGAGCAGTTCTTC.

This chain links TRBV30 with TRBJ1-4; D uncertain. This CDR3 has 13 amino acids. CDR1 and CDR2 from the germline V gene are GTSNPN and SVGIG (reference sequence). V was shortened by 2 bases and J by 5 bases, with 9 bases between the two germline ends. In DNA form, the CDR3 reads TGTGCCTGGAGTTGGCAGTTAAATGAAAAACTGTTTTTT. Amino acids: CAWSWQLNEKLFF.

Here the CDR3 DNA reads TGTGCCAGCAGTCCCTTGGGGGTTGTGTCCTACGAGCAGTACTTC. It specifies CASSPLGVVSYEQYF. The chain employs TRBV28 and TRBJ2-7, with D perhaps TRBD1 or TRBD2 (5 bases each). The CDR3 runs to 15 residues. Between the trimmed V and J ends, which lost 5 bases and 1 base, there was a span of 15 bases. Germline-derived CDR1 and CDR2 are MDHEN and SYDVKM.

V is TRBV4-3 and J is TRBJ2-3; D unclear. In germline, CDR1 is LGHNA, CDR2 YSLEER. The CDR3 length is 12 residues. The V and J ends lost 4 bases and 5 bases respectively, with 7 bases between them. In DNA form, the CDR3 reads TGCGCCAGCAGCCGAATAGGAGATACGCAGTATTTT. Translating gives CASSRIGDTQYF.

The chain has TRBV5-6 and TRBJ2-2, with D possibly matching TRBD1 (6 bases). With 2 bases removed from V and 10 bases from J, the gap between germline ends came to 15 bases. CDR3 size: 14 residues. Per the germline V gene, CDR1 is SGHDT and CDR2 is YYEEEE. The CDR3 DNA is TGTGCCAGCAGCTTTAAGGACAGAAGGTCGGAGCTGTTTTTT. The encoded protein is CASSFKDRRSELFF.

The chain is built from TRBV10-2 and TRBJ1-1, with D possibly matching TRBD1 (6 bases). The V and J ends lost 3 bases and 6 bases respectively, with 8 bases between them. The germline CDR1 and CDR2 sequences are WSHSY and SAAADI. This CDR3 is 12 amino acids long. The CDR3 nucleotides are TGCGCCAGCAGTGAAAGACAGGCTGAAGCTTTCTTT. Translated: CASSERQAEAFF.

The CDR3 nucleotides read TGTGCCAGCAGCGTAGCTACTAGCGGGGGTCCCCCCCAAGAGACCCAGTACTTC. Its protein product is CASSVATSGGPPQETQYF. The rearrangement links TRBV9 to TRBJ2-5, with TRBD2 matching over 11 bases. V trimming: 0 bases; J trimming: 1 base; junction bases outside the gene matches: 8. The CDR3 totals 18 residues. The germline V gene has CDR1 SGDLS and CDR2 YYNGEE.

The rearrangement links TRBV10-3 to TRBJ2-7; the match to TRBD2 covers 9 bases. Germline V gives CDR1 ENHRY, CDR2 SYGVKD. The CDR3 has 15 residues. Germline trimming cut 6 bases from V and 3 bases from J; bases unmatched to any gene: 9. The DNA for the CDR3 is TGTGCCATCAGCGACGCTAGCGGGGCCCGCTACGAGCAGTACTTC. It translates to CAISDASGARYEQYF.

V and J are TRBV28 and TRBJ1-1; the D is unclear. The germline V and J ends were trimmed by 2 bases and 1 base, with 5 bases remaining between them. This CDR3 spans 13 amino acids. Germline CDR1 and CDR2: MDHEN and SYDVKM. The CDR3 protein is CASSLGRNTEAFF. In nucleotides, the CDR3 is TGTGCCAGCAGTTTAGGACGGAACACTGAAGCTTTCTTT.

This clone was detected only once. The chain is built from TRBV7-9 and TRBJ2-3; 11 bases map to TRBD2. V lost 5 bases and J lost 2; bases outside the gene matches: 6. Germline lookup yields CDR1 SEHNR and CDR2 FQNEAQ (reference sequence). The CDR3 has 16 residues. DNA of the CDR3: TGTGCCAGCAGCCCGACTAGCGGGGCCTACACAGATACGCAGTATTTT. Its translation: CASSPTSGAYTDTQYF. Full variable domain (rest looked up from reference TRBV7-9 and TRBJ2-3): DTGVSQNPRHKITKRGQNVTFRCDPISEHNRLYWYRQTLGQGPEFLTYFQNEAQLEKSRLLSDRFSAERPKGSFSTLEIQRTEQGDSAMYLCASSPTSGAYTDTQYFGPGTRLTVL.

The chain carries TRBV5-4 and TRBJ2-3; D uncertain. The CDR3 sequence is 13 residues long. V shed 0 bases and J shed 1 base, with 3 bases lying between them. CDR1 and CDR2 (germline): SGHNT, YYREEE (reference sequence). CDR3 residues: CASSLEGTDTQYF. Here the CDR3 DNA reads TGTGCCAGCAGCTTGGAGGGCACAGATACGCAGTATTTT.

The J gene is TRBJ1-1, the V gene TRBV10-3; 9 bases agree with TRBD1. Trimming at V came to 6 bases and at J to 6 bases, leaving 5 bases not matched to a gene. The V gene's germline CDR1 is ENHRY and CDR2 SYGVKD. The CDR3 has 13 amino acids. The CDR3, as DNA: TGTGCCATCAGACAGGGGGCAAACGCTGAAGCTTTCTTT. Translating gives CAIRQGANAEAFF.

The V gene is TRBV28, the J gene TRBJ1-1; D uncertain. The ends were cut back, 8 bases at V and 0 bases at J, with 16 bases in the middle. The germline CDR1 and CDR2 sequences are MDHEN and SYDVKM. This CDR3 has 15 amino acids. The CDR3 DNA sequence: TGTGCCAGCCCTGGGAGTGGAAGGATGAACACTGAAGCTTTCTTT. It codes for CASPGSGRMNTEAFF. The full variable domain, in which reference TRBV28 and TRBJ1-1 provide the parts outside the CDR3, is DVKVTQSSRYLVKRTGEKVFLECVQDMDHENMFWYRQDPGLGLRLIYFSYDVKMKEKGDIPEGYSVSREKKERFSLILESASTNQTSMYLCASPGSGRMNTEAFFGQGTRLTVV.

V is TRBV21-1 and J is TRBJ2-2; the D call TRBD2 from the table was never checked on the DNA. TRBV21-1 is assigned pseudogene status. This CDR3 region has 15 residues. DNA of the CDR3: TGTGCCAGCAGCAGGGGGGAGTGGAGCACCGGGGAGCTGTTTTTT. Protein product: CASSRGEWSTGELFF.

The chain uses TRBV4-3 and TRBJ2-1, with D possibly TRBD2 on 6 matching bases. From germline, CDR1 is LGHNA and CDR2 YSLEER. Trimming removed 2 bases from V and 6 bases from J, with 17 bases in between. This CDR3 contains 16 residues. The CDR3 DNA is TGCGCCAGCAGCCAACGCTCACGAGGACTACTCAATGAGCAGTTCTTC. Its translation: CASSQRSRGLLNEQFF.

The chain recombines TRBV7-2 with TRBJ2-1; TRBD1 is a possible D gene (5 bases). CDR3 length: 13 residues. Germline CDR1 SGHTA, CDR2 FQGNSA. The germline V and J ends were trimmed by 8 bases and 1 base, with 9 bases remaining between them. The CDR3 here is CASRRGSYNEQFF. The CDR3 DNA is TGTGCCAGCCGTAGGGGTTCCTACAATGAGCAGTTCTTC.

This sequence joins TRBV6-5 and TRBJ2-6; D is undetermined. This CDR3 contains 13 residues. Trimming removed 6 bases from V and 4 bases from J, with 7 bases in between. Germline values: CDR1 MNHEY, CDR2 SVGAGI. CDR3 protein: CASRPLGANVLTF. CDR3 in DNA: TGTGCCAGCAGACCACTGGGGGCCAACGTCCTGACTTTC.